The clone carrying this TCR beta chain was recorded only once. This sample was taken from a study of T-cell reconstitution after alpha-beta-depleted transplantation in children. CDR3 length equals 14 residues. Between the trimmed V and J ends, which lost 3 bases and 4 bases, there was a span of 12 bases. Unique molecular identifiers were used in preparing the TCRbeta library. MiXCR was run by TCRdb on the PCR reads, yielding one entry per CDR3 protein. Of about 460,000 distinct CDR3 sequences in the sample, approximately 12% were seen once. The receptor was derived from a human donor who donated a stem cell graft to a child with combined immunodeficiency. The sequencing here drew on PBMCs from the stem cell graft donor, taken from the stem cell graft. The V call is TRBV12-3 or TRBV12-4, the J call TRBJ1-1, with D unresolved. CDR3 in DNA: TGTGCCAGCAGTTTTGGAGCCGGGCTCACTGAAGCTTTCTTT. It encodes CASSFGAGLTEAFF.